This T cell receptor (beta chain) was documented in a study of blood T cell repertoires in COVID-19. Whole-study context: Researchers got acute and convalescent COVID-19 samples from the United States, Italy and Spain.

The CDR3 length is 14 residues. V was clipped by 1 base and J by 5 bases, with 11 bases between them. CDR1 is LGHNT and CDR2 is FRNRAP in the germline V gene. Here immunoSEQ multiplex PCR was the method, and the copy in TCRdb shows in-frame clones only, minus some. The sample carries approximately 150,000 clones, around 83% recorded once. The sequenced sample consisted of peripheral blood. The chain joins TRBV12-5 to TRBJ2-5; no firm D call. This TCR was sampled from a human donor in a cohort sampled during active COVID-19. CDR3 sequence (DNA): TGTGCTAGTGGTTTGGCCGGGTCCATTGAGACCCAGTACTTC. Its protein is CASGLAGSIETQYF.